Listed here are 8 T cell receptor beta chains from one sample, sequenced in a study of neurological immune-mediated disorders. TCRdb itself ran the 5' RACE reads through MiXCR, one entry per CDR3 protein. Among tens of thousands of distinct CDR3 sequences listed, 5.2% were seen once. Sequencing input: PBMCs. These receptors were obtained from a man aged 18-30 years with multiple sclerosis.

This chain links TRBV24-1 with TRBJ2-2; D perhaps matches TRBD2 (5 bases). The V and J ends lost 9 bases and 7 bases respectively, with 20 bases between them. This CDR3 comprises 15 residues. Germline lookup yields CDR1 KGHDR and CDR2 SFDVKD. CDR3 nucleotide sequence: TGTGCCACCGGCAGCCCGGGAAAGCCTAACGGGGAGCTGTTTTTT. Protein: CATGSPGKPNGELFF.

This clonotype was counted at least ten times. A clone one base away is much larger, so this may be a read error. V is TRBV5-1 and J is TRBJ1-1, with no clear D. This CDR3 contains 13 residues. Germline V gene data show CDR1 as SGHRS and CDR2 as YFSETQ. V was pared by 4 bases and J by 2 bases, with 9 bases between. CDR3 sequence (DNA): TGCGCCAGCAGCGAAAAGGGTAACACTGAAGCTTTCTTT. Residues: CASSEKGNTEAFF.

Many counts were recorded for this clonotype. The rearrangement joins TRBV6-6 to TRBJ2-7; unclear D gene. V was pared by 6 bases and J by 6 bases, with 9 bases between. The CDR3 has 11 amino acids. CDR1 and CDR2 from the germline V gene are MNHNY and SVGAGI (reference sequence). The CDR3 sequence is CASSPHLEQYF. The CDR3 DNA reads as TGTGCCAGCAGCCCCCACCTCGAGCAGTACTTC.

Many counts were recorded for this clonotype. CDR3 protein: CSARPGTSGRNTQYF. The DNA of the CDR3 is TGCAGTGCTAGACCCGGGACTAGCGGGAGAAATACGCAGTATTTT. V usage is TRBV20-1 and J usage is TRBJ2-3, with 14 bases aligning to TRBD2. The J segment lost 7 bases and the V segment lost 2 bases, leaving 5 bases of the junction unmatched. Germline CDR1 and CDR2: DFQATT and SNEGSKA (reference sequence). The CDR3 consists of 15 residues.

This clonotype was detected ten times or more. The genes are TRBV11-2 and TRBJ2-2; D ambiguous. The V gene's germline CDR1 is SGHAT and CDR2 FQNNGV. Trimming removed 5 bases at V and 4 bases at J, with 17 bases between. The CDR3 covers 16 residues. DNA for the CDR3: TGTGCCAGCAGCCCCCCCTTCGGCAGGATCACCGGGGAGCTGTTTTTT. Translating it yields CASSPPFGRITGELFF.

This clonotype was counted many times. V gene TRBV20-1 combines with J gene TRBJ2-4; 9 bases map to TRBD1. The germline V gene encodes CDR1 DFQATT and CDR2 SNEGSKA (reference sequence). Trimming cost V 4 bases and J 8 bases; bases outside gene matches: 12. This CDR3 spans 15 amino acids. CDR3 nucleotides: TGCAGTGCTATACCGGGACAGGGAGCGGGGCACATTCAGTACTTC. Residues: CSAIPGQGAGHIQYF.

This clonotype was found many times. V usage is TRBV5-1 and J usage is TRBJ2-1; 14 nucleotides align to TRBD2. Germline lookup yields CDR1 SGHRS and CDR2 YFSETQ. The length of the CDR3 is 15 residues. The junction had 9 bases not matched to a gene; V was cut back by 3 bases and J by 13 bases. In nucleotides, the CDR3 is TGCGCCAGCAGCTCCGGGACTAGCGGGAGTGAAGAACAGTTCTTC. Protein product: CASSSGTSGSEEQFF.

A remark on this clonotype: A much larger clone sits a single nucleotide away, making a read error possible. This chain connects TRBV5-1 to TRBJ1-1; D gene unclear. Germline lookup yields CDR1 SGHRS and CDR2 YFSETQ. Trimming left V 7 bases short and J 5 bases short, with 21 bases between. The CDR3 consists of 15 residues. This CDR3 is CASSNRATGETEAFF. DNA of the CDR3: TGCGCCAGCTCCAACCGGGCCACGGGTGAGACTGAAGCTTTCTTT.